This TCR beta chain originates from a study of monozygotic twins with inflammatory bowel disease. General study findings and limits: Whereas healthy co-twins had higher TCRbeta diversity (inverse Simpson), IBD patients had lower diversity. Patient-to-patient differences in immunosuppressive treatment may have added variability to the repertoires.

Each TCR library used 3500 ng of total RNA. One entry per CDR3 protein, without DNA, is what TCRdb gives after re-calling the 5' RACE reads. Recorded here are roughly 200,000 distinct CDR3 sequences; the top ten clones represent 7.5% to 9.5%. Notes on this clonotype: The target antigen is unknown.

From germline, CDR1 is KGHSH and CDR2 LQKENI. This CDR3 contains 16 residues. The material sequenced was blood. This sequence originates from a human donor with ulcerative colitis or Crohn's disease, or a healthy co-twin of an affected twin (not recorded which). The rearrangement links TRBV18 to TRBJ2-3; TCRdb calls TRBD1, which cannot be checked without DNA. The CDR3 sequence: CASSPTHGGGTDTQYF.